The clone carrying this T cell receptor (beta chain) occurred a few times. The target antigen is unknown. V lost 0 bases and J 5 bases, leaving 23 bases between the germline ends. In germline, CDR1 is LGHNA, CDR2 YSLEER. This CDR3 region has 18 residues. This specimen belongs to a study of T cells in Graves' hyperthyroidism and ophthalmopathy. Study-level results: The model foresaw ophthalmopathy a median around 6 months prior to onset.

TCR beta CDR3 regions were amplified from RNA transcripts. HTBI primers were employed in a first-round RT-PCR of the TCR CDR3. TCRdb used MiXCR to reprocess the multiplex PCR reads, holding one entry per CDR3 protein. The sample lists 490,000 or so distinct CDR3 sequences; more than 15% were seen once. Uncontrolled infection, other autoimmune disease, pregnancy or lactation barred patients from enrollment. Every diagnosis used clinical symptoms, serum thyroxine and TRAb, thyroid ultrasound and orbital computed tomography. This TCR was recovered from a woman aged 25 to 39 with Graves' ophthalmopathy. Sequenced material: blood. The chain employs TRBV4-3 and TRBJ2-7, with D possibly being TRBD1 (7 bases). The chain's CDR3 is CASSQESTSRGVFDEQYF. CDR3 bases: TGCGCCAGCAGCCAAGAAAGTACTTCCAGGGGGGTATTTGACGAGCAGTACTTC.